The rows below give T cell receptor beta chains drawn from one sample of a study of breast tumors, draining lymph nodes, adjacent tissues. TCRdb analysed the multiplex PCR reads with MiXCR anew, one entry per CDR3 protein. Among 150,000 to 200,000 distinct CDR3 sequences listed, approximately 30% were seen once. Sequencing used axillary lymph node tissue. The receptors stem from a female donor with breast cancer. Some clones in this sample may be carry-over from other donors' samples. CDR3s leave out the opening cysteine and the closing phenylalanine or tryptophan. Some rows mark clone size as missing; the rest say once, few, many or name a class of expanded clone.

v_call: TRBV24-1
clone_size: many
j_call: TRBJ2-1
cdr3_aa: ATSDLTGGPYEQF

v_call: TRBV5-4
clone_size: few
j_call: TRBJ1-1
cdr3_aa: ASSVKHVNTEAF

v_call: TRBV20-1
clone_size: NA
j_call: TRBJ1-1
cdr3_aa: SARSSDTEAF

v_call: TRBV30
clone_size: many
j_call: TRBJ1-3
cdr3_aa: AWSTGGGGNTIY

v_call: TRBV5-1
clone_size: many
j_call: TRBJ2-2
cdr3_aa: ASSLEGPYNTGELF

v_call: TRBV20-1
clone_size: many
j_call: TRBJ2-7
cdr3_aa: SGHHRFDEQY

v_call: TRBV11-3
clone_size: NA
j_call: TRBJ1-2
cdr3_aa: AGSLGPHPRQGYGYT

v_call: TRBV6-2/TRBV6-3
clone_size: NA
j_call: TRBJ1-5
cdr3_aa: ASRAGKWGETGNQPQH

v_call: TRBV2
clone_size: many
j_call: TRBJ1-4
cdr3_aa: ASSPRGQLF

v_call: TRBV10-3
clone_size: many
j_call: TRBJ1-5
cdr3_aa: AINAVQGGQPQH

v_call: TRBV5-8
clone_size: many
j_call: TRBJ2-1
cdr3_aa: ASSLGVVYNEQF

v_call: TRBV20-1
clone_size: many
j_call: TRBJ2-7
cdr3_aa: SAREGGFEQY

v_call: TRBV6-2/TRBV6-3
clone_size: few
j_call: TRBJ2-7
cdr3_aa: ASSPPGLATGYEQY

v_call: TRBV20-1
clone_size: NA
j_call: TRBJ1-6
cdr3_aa: SARDLRGATYNSPLH

v_call: TRBV29-1
clone_size: NA
j_call: TRBJ1-2
cdr3_aa: SGAGSDYGYT

v_call: TRBV11-3
clone_size: many
j_call: TRBJ2-1
cdr3_aa: ASSASSGAWDEQF

v_call: TRBV7-3
clone_size: many
j_call: TRBJ2-5
cdr3_aa: ASSQAGGLQETQY

v_call: TRBV6-2/TRBV6-3
clone_size: many
j_call: TRBJ2-7
cdr3_aa: ASSFRQSSYEQY

v_call: TRBV24-1
clone_size: many
j_call: TRBJ2-7
cdr3_aa: ATSDAVGGRNEQY

v_call: TRBV7-9
clone_size: NA
j_call: TRBJ1-2
cdr3_aa: ASSPETGGGYT

v_call: TRBV7-3
clone_size: many
j_call: TRBJ1-4
cdr3_aa: ASSSFQGEKLF

v_call: TRBV20-1
clone_size: NA
j_call: TRBJ2-1
cdr3_aa: SARGRNSYNEQF

v_call: TRBV28
clone_size: few
j_call: TRBJ1-1
cdr3_aa: ASSPLSTGTHTEAF

v_call: TRBV19
clone_size: many
j_call: TRBJ2-5
cdr3_aa: ASSIVGTSGETQY

v_call: TRBV20-1
clone_size: many
j_call: TRBJ2-5
cdr3_aa: SALKVPNRGTQY

v_call: TRBV20-1
clone_size: many
j_call: TRBJ2-1
cdr3_aa: SAREDGGGIRNEQF

v_call: TRBV5-8
clone_size: many
j_call: TRBJ2-7
cdr3_aa: ASTLRTGSYEQY

v_call: TRBV9
clone_size: few
j_call: TRBJ1-1
cdr3_aa: ASSPGTNTEAF

v_call: TRBV13
clone_size: NA
j_call: TRBJ2-1
cdr3_aa: ASLDGNNEQF

v_call: TRBV19
clone_size: many
j_call: TRBJ1-4
cdr3_aa: ASRPLIGVDEKLF